This TCR beta chain was found in a study of shared clonotypes between healthy human individuals. Points from the study as a whole: When compared with the clonotypes that were shared by all four sorted-subset donors, the non-shared clonotypes turned out to have lower generation probabilities.

A note on this clone: Its antigen is as yet unknown.

This table comes from immunoSEQ multiplex PCR, and its TCRdb copy is limited to in-frame clones, with some not included. The sample includes almost 700,000 clones, about 92% of them seen just once. Naive CD8 cells lacked CD45RO and underwent positive selection for CCR7, leaving out terminally differentiated effector memory CD45RA+ cells. The CDR3 covers 17 residues. This sequence was found in a man between 25 and 39 years old in good health. The sequenced material came from naive CD8+ T cells sorted from blood. The chain recombines TRBV21-1 with TRBJ1-5. TRBV21-1 represents a pseudogene. The CDR3, as DNA: TGTGCCAGCAGCAAAGCGCTTCCCTGCTATAGCAATCAGCCCCAGCATTTT. It codes for CASSKALPCYSNQPQHF.